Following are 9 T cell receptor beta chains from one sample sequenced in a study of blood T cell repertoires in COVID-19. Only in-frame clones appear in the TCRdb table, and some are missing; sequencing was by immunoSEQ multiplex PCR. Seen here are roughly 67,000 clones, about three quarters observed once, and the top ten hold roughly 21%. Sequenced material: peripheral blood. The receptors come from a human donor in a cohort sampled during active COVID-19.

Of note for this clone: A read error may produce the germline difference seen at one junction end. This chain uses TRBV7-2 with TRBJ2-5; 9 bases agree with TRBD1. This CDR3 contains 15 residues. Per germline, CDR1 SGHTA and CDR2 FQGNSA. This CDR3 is CASSQGQGPREAQYF. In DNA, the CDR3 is TGTGCCAGCAGCCAGGGACAGGGACCAAGAGAGGCCCAGTACTTC.

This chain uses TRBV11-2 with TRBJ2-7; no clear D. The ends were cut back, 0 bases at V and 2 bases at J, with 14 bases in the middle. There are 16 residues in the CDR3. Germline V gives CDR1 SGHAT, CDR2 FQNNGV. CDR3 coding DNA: TGTGCCAGCAGCTTAGATCAGGCAGAAGTTCCCTACGAGCAGTACTTC. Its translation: CASSLDQAEVPYEQYF.

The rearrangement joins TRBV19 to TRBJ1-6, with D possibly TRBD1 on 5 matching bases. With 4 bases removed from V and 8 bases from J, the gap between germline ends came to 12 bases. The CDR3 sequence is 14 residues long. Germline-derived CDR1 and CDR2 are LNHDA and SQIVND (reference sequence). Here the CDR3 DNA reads TGTGCCAGTAGTACCGAGGACAAGTATTCACCCCTCCACTTT. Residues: CASSTEDKYSPLHF.

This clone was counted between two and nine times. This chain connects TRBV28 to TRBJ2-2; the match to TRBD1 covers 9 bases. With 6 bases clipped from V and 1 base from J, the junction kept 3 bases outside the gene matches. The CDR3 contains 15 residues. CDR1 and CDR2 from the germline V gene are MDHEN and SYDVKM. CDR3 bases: TGTGCCAGCAGGAACAGGGGGCGGAACACCGGGGAGCTGTTTTTT. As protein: CASRNRGRNTGELFF.

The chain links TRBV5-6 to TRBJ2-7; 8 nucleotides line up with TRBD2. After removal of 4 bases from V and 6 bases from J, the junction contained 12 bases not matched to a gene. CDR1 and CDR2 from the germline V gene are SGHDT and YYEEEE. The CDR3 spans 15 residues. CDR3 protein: CASSRAGDRRGEQYF. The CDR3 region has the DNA TGTGCCAGCAGCCGAGCGGGAGATCGACGAGGCGAGCAGTACTTC.

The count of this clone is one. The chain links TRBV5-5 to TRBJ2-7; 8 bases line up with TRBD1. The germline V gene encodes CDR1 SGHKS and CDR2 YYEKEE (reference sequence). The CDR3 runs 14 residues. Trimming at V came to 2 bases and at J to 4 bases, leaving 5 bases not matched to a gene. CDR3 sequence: CASSLSGGPYEQYF. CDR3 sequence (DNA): TGTGCCAGCAGCTTATCAGGGGGCCCTTACGAGCAGTACTTC.

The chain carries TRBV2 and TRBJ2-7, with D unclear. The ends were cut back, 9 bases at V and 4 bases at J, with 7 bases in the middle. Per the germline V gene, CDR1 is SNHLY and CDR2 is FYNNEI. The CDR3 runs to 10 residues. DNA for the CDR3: TGTGCCAGTGGCCTTTACGAGCAGTACTTC. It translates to CASGLYEQYF. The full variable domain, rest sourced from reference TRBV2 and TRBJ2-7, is EPEVTQTPSHQVTQMGQEVILRCVPISNHLYFYWYRQILGQKVEFLVSFYNNEISEKSEIFDDQFSVERPDGSNFTLKIRSTKLEDSAMYFCASGLYEQYFGPGTRLTVT.

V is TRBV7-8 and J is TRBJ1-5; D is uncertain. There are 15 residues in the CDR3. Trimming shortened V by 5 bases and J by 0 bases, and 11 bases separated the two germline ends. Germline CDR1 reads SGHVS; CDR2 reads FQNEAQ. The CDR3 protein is CASSPQIISNQPQHF. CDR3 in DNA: TGTGCCAGCAGCCCCCAGATTATTAGCAATCAGCCCCAGCATTTT.

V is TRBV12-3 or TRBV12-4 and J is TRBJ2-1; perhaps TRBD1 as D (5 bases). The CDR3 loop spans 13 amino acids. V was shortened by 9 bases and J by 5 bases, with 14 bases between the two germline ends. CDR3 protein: CASKMDTNNEQFF. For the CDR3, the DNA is TGTGCCAGTAAAATGGACACCAACAATGAGCAGTTCTTC.